Presented here are 13 T cell receptor beta chains from one specimen sequenced in a study of shared clonotypes between healthy human individuals. Generated by immunoSEQ multiplex PCR, the TCRdb table keeps only in-frame clones and is missing some. The profile shows millions of clones, 90% to 95% of them singletons. Sequenced: naive CD4+ T cells sorted from blood. As to subset: CD45RA+ positively selected. The receptors here all came from a man aged 18-30 years in good health.

The V gene is TRBV30, the J gene TRBJ2-3, with D possibly TRBD2 on 7 matching bases. The V end was cut by 1 base, the J end by 3 bases, with 17 bases between. There are 16 residues in the CDR3. Germline-derived CDR1 and CDR2 are GTSNPN and SVGIG (reference sequence). The CDR3 protein is CAWSGEGGIRTDTQYF. The CDR3 region has the DNA TGTGCCTGGAGTGGGGAGGGGGGAATAAGGACAGATACGCAGTATTTT.

This chain connects TRBV18 to TRBJ1-2; TRBD1 matches at 7 bases. The V gene end was trimmed by 5 bases and the J gene end by 5 bases; junction bases not matched to a gene: 5. Per the germline V gene, CDR1 is KGHSH and CDR2 is LQKENI. This CDR3 region has 13 residues. CDR3 DNA: TGTGCCAGCTCAGCCGGGACAGATTATGGCTACACCTTC. Protein sequence: CASSAGTDYGYTF.

This clone appeared once. The rearrangement uses TRBV5-1 and TRBJ2-3; D might be TRBD2 (5 bases). Germline V lookup: CDR1 SGHRS, CDR2 YFSETQ. V dropped 0 bases and J dropped 5 bases, with 10 bases sitting between them. CDR3 length: 14 amino acids. CDR3 loop: CASSLGFGGDTQYF. The CDR3, as DNA: TGCGCCAGCAGCTTGGGCTTTGGAGGAGATACGCAGTATTTT.

The chain uses TRBV9 and TRBJ2-5, with D perhaps TRBD2 (7 bases). The CDR3 is made up of 16 amino acids. Trimming shortened V by 0 bases and J by 0 bases, and 12 bases separated the two germline ends. From germline, CDR1 is SGDLS and CDR2 YYNGEE. The CDR3 protein is CASSVEGRGYQETQYF. The CDR3 DNA reads as TGTGCCAGCAGCGTAGAGGGGAGGGGGTACCAAGAGACCCAGTACTTC. The full variable domain, rest sourced from reference TRBV9 and TRBJ2-5, is DSGVTQTPKHLITATGQRVTLRCSPRSGDLSVYWYQQSLDQGLQFLIQYYNGEERAKGNILERFSAQQFPDLHSELNLSSLELGDSALYFCASSVEGRGYQETQYFGPGTRLLVL.

This clone came up once. The chain links TRBV6-1 to TRBJ1-1; D gene unclear. This CDR3 comprises 14 residues. Germline V CDR1 and CDR2: MNHNS, SASEGT. Trimming removed 2 bases at V and 5 bases at J, with 12 bases between. CDR3 in amino acids: CASSEIDIGTEAFF. CDR3 bases: TGTGCCAGCAGTGAAATTGACATCGGGACTGAAGCTTTCTTT.

The V and J genes are TRBV30 and TRBJ2-1; 8 nucleotides line up with TRBD2. Germline V gene lookup returns CDR1 GTSNPN and CDR2 SVGIG (reference sequence). This CDR3 contains 16 residues. V lost 4 bases, J lost 1 base, and 9 bases stayed unmatched. As DNA, the CDR3 is TGTGCCTGGAACCGAGGCCTAGCGGGTTCCTACAATGAGCAGTTCTTC. Translation: CAWNRGLAGSYNEQFF.

This rearrangement joins TRBV28 to TRBJ1-2; no firm D call. CDR3 length: 13 residues. Trimming took off 3 bases at V and 7 bases at J, with 12 bases between the two ends. The V gene's germline CDR1 is MDHEN and CDR2 SYDVKM. CDR3 sequence reads: CASSFNQRSGYTF. The CDR3, as DNA: TGTGCCAGCAGTTTCAACCAGAGGAGTGGCTACACCTTC.

The chain recombines TRBV9 with TRBJ2-2, with D unclear. The CDR3 spans 13 residues. The V end was cut by 6 bases, the J end by 4 bases, with 10 bases between. Germline values: CDR1 SGDLS, CDR2 YYNGEE. CDR3 bases: TGTGCCAGCACGGGTGGGCTCACCGGGGAGCTGTTTTTT. Encoded protein: CASTGGLTGELFF.

CDR3 bases: TGTGCCAGCATAACCGGGACCATTAATTCACCCCTCCACTTT. It is translated as CASITGTINSPLHF. The chain recombines TRBV5-8 with TRBJ1-6, with a possible D match to TRBD1 (5 bases). The CDR3 is 14 residues long. Trimming removed 6 bases from V and 6 bases from J, with 13 bases in between. From germline, CDR1 is SGHTS and CDR2 YDEGEE.

The chain uses TRBV11-2 and TRBJ2-7; no firm D call. Germline V gene sequence: CDR1 SGHAT, CDR2 FQNNGV. The length of the CDR3 is 11 residues. V shed 5 bases and J shed 3 bases, with 5 bases lying between them. The CDR3 region has the DNA TGTGCCAGCAGCCATAACTACGAGCAGTACTTC. Encoded protein: CASSHNYEQYF.

The chain uses TRBV6-5 and TRBJ2-5, with a possible D match to TRBD2 (6 bases). CDR1 and CDR2 (germline): MNHEY, SVGAGI. V was cut by 6 bases and J by 1 base, with 9 bases left in between. CDR3 length equals 13 residues. In DNA form, the CDR3 reads TGTGCCAGCAGCTGGGACTCCCAAGAGACCCAGTACTTC. Translation gives CASSWDSQETQYF.

The J gene is TRBJ2-1, the V gene TRBV9; 12 bases are a match to TRBD2. CDR3 length equals 17 residues. The germline V gene encodes CDR1 SGDLS and CDR2 YYNGEE. J gave up 0 bases and V 0 bases, and 1 base lay outside the gene matches. The chain's CDR3 is CASSVASGGVSYNEQFF. CDR3 in DNA: TGTGCCAGCAGCGTAGCTAGCGGGGGGGTCTCCTACAATGAGCAGTTCTTC. The full variable domain, rest sourced from reference TRBV9 and TRBJ2-1, is DSGVTQTPKHLITATGQRVTLRCSPRSGDLSVYWYQQSLDQGLQFLIQYYNGEERAKGNILERFSAQQFPDLHSELNLSSLELGDSALYFCASSVASGGVSYNEQFFGPGTRLTVL.

The count of this clone is one. The chain combines TRBV27 with TRBJ2-1; TRBD2 agrees at 12 bases. V shed 2 bases, J shed 2 bases, and the junction held 7 bases outside the gene matches. The CDR3 spans 18 residues. The V gene's germline CDR1 is MNHEY and CDR2 SMNVEV (reference sequence). The CDR3 sequence: CASSLLGLAGPAYNEQFF. The CDR3 DNA reads as TGTGCCAGCAGTTTACTGGGACTAGCGGGCCCCGCCTACAATGAGCAGTTCTTC.